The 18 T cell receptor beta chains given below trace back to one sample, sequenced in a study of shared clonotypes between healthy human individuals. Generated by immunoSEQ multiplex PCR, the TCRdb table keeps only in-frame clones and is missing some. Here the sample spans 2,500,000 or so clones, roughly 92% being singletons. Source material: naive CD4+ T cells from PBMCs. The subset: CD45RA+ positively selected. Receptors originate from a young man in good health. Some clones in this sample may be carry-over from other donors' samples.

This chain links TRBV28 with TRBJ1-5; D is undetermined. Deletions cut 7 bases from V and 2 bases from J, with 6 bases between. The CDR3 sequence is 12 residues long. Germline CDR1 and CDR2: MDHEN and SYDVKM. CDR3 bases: TGTGCCAGCATCACAGGCAATCAGCCCCAGCATTTT. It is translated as CASITGNQPQHF.

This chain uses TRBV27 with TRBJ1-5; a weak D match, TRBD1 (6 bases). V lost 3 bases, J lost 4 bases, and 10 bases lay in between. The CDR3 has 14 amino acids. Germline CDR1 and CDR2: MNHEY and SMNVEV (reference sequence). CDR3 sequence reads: CASSFDRTNQPQHF. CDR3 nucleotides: TGTGCCAGCAGTTTTGACAGGACGAATCAGCCCCAGCATTTT.

CDR3 sequence: CASSARGREGPDTQYF. The CDR3 coding sequence is TGTGCCAGCAGTGCCCGGGGGCGGGAGGGCCCTGATACGCAGTATTTT. The chain joins TRBV27 to TRBJ2-3, with TRBD2 matching over 9 bases. The CDR3 is 16 amino acids. V lost 5 bases, J lost 6 bases, and 12 bases stayed unmatched. The germline V gene has CDR1 MNHEY and CDR2 SMNVEV (reference sequence).

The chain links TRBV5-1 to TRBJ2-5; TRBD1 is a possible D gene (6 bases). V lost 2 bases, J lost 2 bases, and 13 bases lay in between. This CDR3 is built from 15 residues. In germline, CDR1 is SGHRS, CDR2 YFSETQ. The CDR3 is CASSFNRGGQETQYF. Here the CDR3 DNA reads TGCGCCAGCAGCTTCAATAGAGGGGGTCAAGAGACCCAGTACTTC.

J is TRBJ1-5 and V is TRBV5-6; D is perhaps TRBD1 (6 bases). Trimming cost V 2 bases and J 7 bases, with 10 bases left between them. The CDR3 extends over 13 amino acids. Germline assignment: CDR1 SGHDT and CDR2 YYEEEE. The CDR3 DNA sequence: TGTGCCAGCAGCTTTTCGGGGGCCCAGCCCCAGCATTTT. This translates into CASSFSGAQPQHF. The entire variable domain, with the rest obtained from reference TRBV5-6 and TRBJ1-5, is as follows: DAGVTQSPTHLIKTRGQQVTLRCSPKSGHDTVSWYQQALGQGPQFIFQYYEEEERQRGNFPDRFSGHQFPNYSSELNVNALLLGDSALYLCASSFSGAQPQHFGDGTRLSIL.

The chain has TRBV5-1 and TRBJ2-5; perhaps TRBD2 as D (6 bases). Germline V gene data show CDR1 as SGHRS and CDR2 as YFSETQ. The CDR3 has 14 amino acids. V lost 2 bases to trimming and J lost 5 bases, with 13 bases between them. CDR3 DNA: TGCGCCAGCAGCTTTGGGGGGACGGGGGAGACCCAGTACTTC. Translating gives CASSFGGTGETQYF.

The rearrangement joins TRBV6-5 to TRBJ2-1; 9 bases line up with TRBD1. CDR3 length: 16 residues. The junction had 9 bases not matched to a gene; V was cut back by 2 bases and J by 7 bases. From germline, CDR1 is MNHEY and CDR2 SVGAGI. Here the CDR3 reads CASSYVRTGAANEQFF. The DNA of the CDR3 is TGTGCCAGCAGTTACGTTCGGACAGGGGCCGCGAATGAGCAGTTCTTC.

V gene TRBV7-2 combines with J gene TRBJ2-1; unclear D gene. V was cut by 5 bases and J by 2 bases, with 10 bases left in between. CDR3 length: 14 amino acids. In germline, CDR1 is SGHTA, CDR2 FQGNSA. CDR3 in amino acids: CASSPSSAYNEQFF. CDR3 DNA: TGTGCCAGCAGCCCCTCCTCAGCCTACAATGAGCAGTTCTTC. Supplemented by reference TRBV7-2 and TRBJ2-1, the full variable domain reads GAGVSQSPSNKVTEKGKDVELRCDPISGHTALYWYRQSLGQGLEFLIYFQGNSAPDKSGLPSDRFSAERTGGSVSTLTIQRTQQEDSAVYLCASSPSSAYNEQFFGPGTRLTVL.

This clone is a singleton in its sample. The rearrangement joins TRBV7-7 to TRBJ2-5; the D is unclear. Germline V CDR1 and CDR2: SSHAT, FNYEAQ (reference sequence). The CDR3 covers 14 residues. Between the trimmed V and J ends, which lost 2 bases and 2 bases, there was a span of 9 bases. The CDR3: CASSLLARQETQYF. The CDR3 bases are TGTGCCAGCAGCTTATTGGCCAGACAAGAGACCCAGTACTTC.

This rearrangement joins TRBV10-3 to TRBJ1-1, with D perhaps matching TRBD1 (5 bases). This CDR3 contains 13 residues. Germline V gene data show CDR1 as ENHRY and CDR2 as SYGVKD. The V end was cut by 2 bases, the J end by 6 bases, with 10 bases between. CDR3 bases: TGTGCCATCAGTGAGACAGGCAGTGCTGAAGCTTTCTTT. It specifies CAISETGSAEAFF.

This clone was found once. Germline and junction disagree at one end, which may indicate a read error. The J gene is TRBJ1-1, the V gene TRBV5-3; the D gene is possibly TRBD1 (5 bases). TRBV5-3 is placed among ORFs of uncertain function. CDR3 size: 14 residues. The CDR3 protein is CASSLGQTNTEAFF. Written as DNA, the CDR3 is TGTGCCAGCAGCTTGGGGCAGACGAACACTGAAGCTTTCTTT.

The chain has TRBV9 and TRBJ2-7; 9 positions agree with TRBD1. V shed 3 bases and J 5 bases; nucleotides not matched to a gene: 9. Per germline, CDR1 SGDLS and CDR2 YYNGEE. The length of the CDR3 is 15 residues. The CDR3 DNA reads TGTGCCAGCAGCGCGGTGGGACAGGGAATAGACGAGCAGTACTTC. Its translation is CASSAVGQGIDEQYF.

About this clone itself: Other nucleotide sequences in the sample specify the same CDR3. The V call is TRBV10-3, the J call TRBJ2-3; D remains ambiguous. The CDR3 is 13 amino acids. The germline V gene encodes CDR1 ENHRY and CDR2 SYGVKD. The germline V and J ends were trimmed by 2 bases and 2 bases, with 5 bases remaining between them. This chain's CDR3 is CAISERATDTQYF. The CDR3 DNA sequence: TGTGCCATCAGTGAGCGGGCCACAGATACGCAGTATTTT.

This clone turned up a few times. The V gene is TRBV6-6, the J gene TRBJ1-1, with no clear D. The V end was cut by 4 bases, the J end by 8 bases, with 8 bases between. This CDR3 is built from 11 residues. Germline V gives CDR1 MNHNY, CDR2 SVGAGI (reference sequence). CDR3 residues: CASSLYSEAFF. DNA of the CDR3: TGTGCCAGCAGTTTGTACAGCGAAGCTTTCTTT.

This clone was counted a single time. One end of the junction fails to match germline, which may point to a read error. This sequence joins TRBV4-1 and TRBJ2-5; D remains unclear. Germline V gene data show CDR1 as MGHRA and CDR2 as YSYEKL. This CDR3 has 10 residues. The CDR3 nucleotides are TGTGCCAGCAGGAAAGAGACCCAGTACTTC. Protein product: CASRKETQYF.

The CDR3 spells CASSGSPRGTGELFF. The CDR3 DNA follows: TGCGCCAGCAGCGGTAGCCCCAGGGGCACCGGGGAGCTGTTTTTT. The V gene is TRBV5-1, the J gene TRBJ2-2; D is perhaps TRBD1 (6 bases). The CDR3 totals 15 residues. V was trimmed by 4 bases and J by 4 bases, leaving 14 bases between them. The germline gives CDR1 SGHRS, CDR2 YFSETQ.

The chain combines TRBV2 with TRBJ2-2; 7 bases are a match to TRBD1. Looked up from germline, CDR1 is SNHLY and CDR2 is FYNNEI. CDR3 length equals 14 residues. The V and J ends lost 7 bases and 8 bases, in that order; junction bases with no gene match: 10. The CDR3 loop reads CASINDRVGGELFF. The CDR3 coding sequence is TGTGCCAGCATCAATGACAGGGTCGGTGGGGAGCTGTTTTTT.

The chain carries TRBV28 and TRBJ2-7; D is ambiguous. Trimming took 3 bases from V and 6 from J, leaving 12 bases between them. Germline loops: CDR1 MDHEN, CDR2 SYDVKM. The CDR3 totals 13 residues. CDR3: CASSLVGSSEQYF. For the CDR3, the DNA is TGTGCCAGCAGTTTGGTGGGTTCAAGCGAGCAGTACTTC. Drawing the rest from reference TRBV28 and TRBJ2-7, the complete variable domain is DVKVTQSSRYLVKRTGEKVFLECVQDMDHENMFWYRQDPGLGLRLIYFSYDVKMKEKGDIPEGYSVSREKKERFSLILESASTNQTSMYLCASSLVGSSEQYFGPGTRLTVT.